The T cell receptor (beta chain) described here comes from a study of cytomegalovirus exposure and HLA in healthy donors. Points from the study as a whole: Overall, roughly 150 TCR beta chains were annotated as cytomegalovirus-associated. The availability of immune exposure information extended only to CMV serostatus.

V was clipped by 5 bases and J by 5 bases, with 13 bases between them. Germline V gives CDR1 GTSNPN, CDR2 SVGIG (reference sequence). CDR3 length: 13 amino acids. On this clone: Its antigen is unknown.

13 Jbeta primers and 60 Vbeta primers were used for the PCR. Assay: immunoSEQ multiplex PCR; the TCRdb copy retains only in-frame clones and omits some. This table holds about 160,000 clones. V is TRBV30 and J is TRBJ2-1, with D tentatively TRBD1 (5 bases). The source material was PBMCs. This clonotype was obtained from a woman aged 60-75 years in good health and CMV-seronegative. The CDR3 loop reads CAWFSGLNNEQFF. The CDR3 DNA reads as TGTGCCTGGTTTTCAGGGTTGAACAATGAGCAGTTCTTC.